Following are 14 T cell receptor beta chains from one sample sequenced in a study of blood T cell repertoires in COVID-19 (TCRdb year 2020). The method behind the library was the immunoSEQ multiplex PCR assay. Here the immuneACCESS table is served through TCRdb, limited to in-frame sequences with V and J called. Missing clones are a known gap in these copies; in checked studies unresolved V genes cover under half, and the rest lacks a known reason. In all, the sample holds more than 95,000 clones, and about 86% of those were seen once. 5.5% to 6% of the sample is held by the ten biggest clonotypes. Specimen: peripheral blood. These receptors all come from a man aged 80 or over with active or convalescent COVID-19.

This chain joins TRBV6-6 and TRBJ2-2; D ambiguous. In germline, CDR1 is MNHNY, CDR2 SVGAGI (reference sequence). The V gene lost 7 bases and the J gene lost 4 bases, with 16 bases spanning the gap. The CDR3 spans 15 residues. Here the CDR3 reads CASTWIDSGTGELFF. CDR3 DNA: TGTGCCAGCACCTGGATCGATTCGGGCACCGGGGAGCTGTTTTTT.

The V and J genes are TRBV6-5 and TRBJ1-2, with 7 nucleotides matching TRBD1. Trimming at V came to 6 bases and at J to 2 bases, leaving 3 bases not matched to a gene. This CDR3 has 13 residues. CDR1 is MNHEY, CDR2 SVGAGI, per germline. The CDR3 bases are TGTGCCAGCAGCCGGGACAGCAACTATGGCTACACCTTC. It is translated as CASSRDSNYGYTF.

J is TRBJ1-6 and V is TRBV4-2; unclear D gene. Germline V gene sequence: CDR1 LGHNA, CDR2 YNFKEQ. The V end was cut by 4 bases, the J end by 7 bases, with 8 bases between. This CDR3 is 13 amino acids long. The DNA of the CDR3 is TGTGCCAGCAGCCTCACAGAAAATTCACCCCTCCACTTT. Residues: CASSLTENSPLHF.

CDR3 region: CASSTVRGEKLFF. The CDR3 nucleotides are TGTGCCAGTAGTACTGTACGGGGGGAAAAACTGTTTTTT. V gene TRBV19 combines with J gene TRBJ1-4; tentative D call: TRBD1 (5 bases). The CDR3 totals 13 residues. Germline lookup yields CDR1 LNHDA and CDR2 SQIVND (reference sequence). V was shortened by 4 bases and J by 8 bases, with 11 bases between the two germline ends.

This chain uses TRBV20-1 with TRBJ2-1; D is unclear. Germline V gene data show CDR1 as DFQATT and CDR2 as SNEGSKA (reference sequence). V was shortened by 5 bases and J by 7 bases, with 9 bases between the two germline ends. The length of the CDR3 is 11 residues. The CDR3 nucleotides are TGCAGTGCTCAGCAGGTGAATGAGCAGTTCTTC. The encoded protein is CSAQQVNEQFF.

The chain employs TRBV5-1 and TRBJ2-7; TRBD1 might be the D (5 bases). The CDR3 sequence is 14 residues long. Trimming took off 0 bases at V and 1 base at J, with 8 bases between the two ends. CDR1 SGHRS and CDR2 YFSETQ come from the germline V gene. The CDR3, as DNA: TGCGCCAGCAGCTTGGTCGCAGGGTCCTACGAGCAGTACTTC. It yields the protein CASSLVAGSYEQYF. The full variable domain, in which reference TRBV5-1 and TRBJ2-7 provide the parts outside the CDR3, is KAGVTQTPRYLIKTRGQQVTLSCSPISGHRSVSWYQQTPGQGLQFLFEYFSETQRNKGNFPGRFSGRQFSNSRSEMNVSTLELGDSALYLCASSLVAGSYEQYFGPGTRLTVT.

J is TRBJ2-7 and V is TRBV5-4, with 9 positions matching TRBD2. The CDR3 contains 13 residues. V lost 5 bases and J lost 3; bases outside the gene matches: 3. Germline CDR1 is SGHNT and CDR2 is YYREEE (reference sequence). As DNA, the CDR3 is TGTGCCAGCAGTCGGCGGGGGGGCTACGAGCAGTACTTC. Translated, it gives CASSRRGGYEQYF.

This chain connects TRBV2 to TRBJ2-5; TRBD1 matches 12 bases. Germline assignment: CDR1 SNHLY and CDR2 FYNNEI. The CDR3 runs to 18 residues. The J segment lost 2 bases and the V segment lost 6 bases, leaving 13 bases of the junction unmatched. The CDR3 DNA sequence: TGTGCCAGCAGGTTCCGGGACAGGGGGCAGAGCGGACAAGAGACCCAGTACTTC. Its translation is CASRFRDRGQSGQETQYF.

This chain connects TRBV9 to TRBJ2-7; TRBD1 aligns across 9 bases. Trimming cost V 0 bases and J 4 bases; bases outside gene matches: 8. Looked up from germline, CDR1 is SGDLS and CDR2 is YYNGEE. This CDR3 spans 16 amino acids. The CDR3 is CASSVGATGGLYEQYF. The CDR3 nucleotides are TGTGCCAGCAGCGTAGGCGCTACAGGGGGCTTGTACGAGCAGTACTTC. Variable domain in full (rest from reference TRBV9 and TRBJ2-7): DSGVTQTPKHLITATGQRVTLRCSPRSGDLSVYWYQQSLDQGLQFLIQYYNGEERAKGNILERFSAQQFPDLHSELNLSSLELGDSALYFCASSVGATGGLYEQYFGPGTRLTVT.

The chain combines TRBV29-1 with TRBJ1-1; 8 bases map to TRBD1. The CDR3 has 14 amino acids. The germline gives CDR1 SQVTM, CDR2 ANQGSEA. The ends lost 7 bases at V and 3 bases at J; junction bases unmatched: 10. CDR3 sequence: CSGTAGGWDTEAFF. As DNA, the CDR3 is TGCAGCGGGACCGCAGGGGGCTGGGACACTGAAGCTTTCTTT.

The chain has TRBV19 and TRBJ2-3, with 7 bases that match TRBD2. The CDR3 contains 15 residues. V was pared by 0 bases and J by 5 bases, with 5 bases of the junction left unmatched. The germline V gene encodes CDR1 LNHDA and CDR2 SQIVND (reference sequence). The CDR3: CASSIDLGGRDTQYF. The CDR3 region has the DNA TGTGCCAGTAGTATAGATTTGGGGGGGAGAGATACGCAGTATTTT.

This clone has just one count. This chain joins TRBV9 and TRBJ2-5; 10 bases map to TRBD1. The CDR3 length is 16 residues. Per the germline V gene, CDR1 is SGDLS and CDR2 is YYNGEE. Unmatched junction bases numbered 9, after V lost 3 bases and J lost 4 bases. The CDR3 loop is CASSASGTGVLETQYF. The CDR3 DNA reads TGTGCCAGCAGCGCTTCCGGGACAGGGGTTCTAGAGACCCAGTACTTC.

The rearrangement links TRBV4-3 to TRBJ2-3; TRBD1 might be the D (6 bases). This CDR3 has 14 amino acids. Deletions cut 3 bases from V and 2 bases from J, with 9 bases between. Germline CDR1 is LGHNA and CDR2 is YSLEER. CDR3 residues: CASSQDSYTDTQYF. The DNA for the CDR3 is TGCGCCAGCAGCCAGGACAGCTACACAGATACGCAGTATTTT.

V is TRBV28 and J is TRBJ2-1; TRBD2 matches at 8 bases. CDR3 length equals 15 residues. The V gene end was trimmed by 2 bases and the J gene end by 2 bases; junction bases not matched to a gene: 2. Germline values: CDR1 MDHEN, CDR2 SYDVKM. CDR3 in amino acids: CASSLTGGAYNEQFF. CDR3 in DNA: TGTGCCAGCAGTTTAACGGGGGGGGCCTACAATGAGCAGTTCTTC. Based on the CDR3 plus reference TRBV28 and TRBJ2-1, the full variable domain is DVKVTQSSRYLVKRTGEKVFLECVQDMDHENMFWYRQDPGLGLRLIYFSYDVKMKEKGDIPEGYSVSREKKERFSLILESASTNQTSMYLCASSLTGGAYNEQFFGPGTRLTVL.